This T cell receptor beta chain was sequenced during a study of cytomegalovirus exposure and HLA in healthy donors. Study-level points and caveats: Presence/absence analyses assumed roughly uniform sequencing depth across donors. Most TCR sequences showed up rarely, but some public TCRs showed up in many donors. Accurate HLA-A and HLA-B prediction from TCR beta sequences was reported for most subjects.

The V gene's germline CDR1 is SGHDT and CDR2 YYEEEE. This CDR3 is built from 13 residues. V lost 3 bases and J 3 bases, leaving 10 bases between the germline ends. Regarding this clone: What it recognizes is unknown.

The PCR used 60 Vbeta and 13 Jbeta primers. Clones were read by immunoSEQ multiplex PCR, and TCRdb kept only the in-frame ones, dropping some. The sample lists about 120,000 clones, roughly 65% occurring once. Sequencing used PBMCs. The clonotype was recovered from a man in his forties in good health and CMV-seropositive. V and J are TRBV5-6 and TRBJ2-7; a weak D match, TRBD2 (6 bases). CDR3 protein: CASSSGGLYEQYF. The DNA of the CDR3 is TGTGCCAGCAGCTCCGGAGGGCTCTACGAGCAGTACTTC.